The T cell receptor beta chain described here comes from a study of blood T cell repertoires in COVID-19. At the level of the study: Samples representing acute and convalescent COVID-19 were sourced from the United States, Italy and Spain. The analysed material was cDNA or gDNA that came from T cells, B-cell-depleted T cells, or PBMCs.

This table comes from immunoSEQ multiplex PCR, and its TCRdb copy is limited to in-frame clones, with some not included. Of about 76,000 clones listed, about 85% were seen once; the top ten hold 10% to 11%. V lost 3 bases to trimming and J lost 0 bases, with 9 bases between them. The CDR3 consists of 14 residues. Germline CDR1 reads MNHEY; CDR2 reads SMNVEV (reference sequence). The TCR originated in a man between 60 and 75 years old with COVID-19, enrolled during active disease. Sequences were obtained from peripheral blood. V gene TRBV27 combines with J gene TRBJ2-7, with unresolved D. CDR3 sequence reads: CASSFSHFSYEQYF. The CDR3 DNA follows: TGTGCCAGCAGTTTCTCTCACTTCTCCTACGAGCAGTACTTC.